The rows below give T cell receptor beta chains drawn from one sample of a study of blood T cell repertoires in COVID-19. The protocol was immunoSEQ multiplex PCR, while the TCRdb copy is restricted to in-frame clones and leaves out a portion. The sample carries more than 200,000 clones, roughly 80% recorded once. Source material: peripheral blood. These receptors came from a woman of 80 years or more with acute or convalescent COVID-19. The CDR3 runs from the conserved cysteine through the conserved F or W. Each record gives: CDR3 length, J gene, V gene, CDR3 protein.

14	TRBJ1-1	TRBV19	CASSGSGGRAEAFF
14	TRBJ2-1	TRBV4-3	CASSQAVSYNEQFF
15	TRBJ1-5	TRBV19	CASSQQGVTDQPQHF
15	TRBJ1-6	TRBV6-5	CASSYSRGRNSPLHF
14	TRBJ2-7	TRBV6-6	CASSRSQGAREQYF
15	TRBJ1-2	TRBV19	CASTPPIRDTPRYTF
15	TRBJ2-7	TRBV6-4	CASSRPGDPTYEQYF
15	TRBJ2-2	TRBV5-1	CASSPVVERTGELFF
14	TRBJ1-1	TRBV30	CAWSLFPAGTEAFF
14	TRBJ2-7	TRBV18	CASSAGGGSPEQYF
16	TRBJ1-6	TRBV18	CASSPEEQGGYSPLHF
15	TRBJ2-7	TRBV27	CASSLSWGGSYEQYF
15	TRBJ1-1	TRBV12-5	CASGLGGQGNTEAFF
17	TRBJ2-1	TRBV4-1	CASSPRPTGTETNEQFF
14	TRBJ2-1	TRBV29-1	CSVQTSGSYGEQFF
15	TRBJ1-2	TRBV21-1	CASSKNRGENYGYTF
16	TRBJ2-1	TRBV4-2	CASSPPGLAGDNEQFF
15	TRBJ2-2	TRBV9	CASSVSGTTTGELFF
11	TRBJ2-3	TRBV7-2	CASGGVDTQYF
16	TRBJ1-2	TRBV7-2	CASSLVDYQVNYGYTF
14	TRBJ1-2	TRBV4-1	CASSPRDSNYGYTF
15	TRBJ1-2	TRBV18	CASSPSGGHSYGYTF
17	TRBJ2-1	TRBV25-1	CASSEFSGSPSYNEQFF
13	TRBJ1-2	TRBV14	CASSLDRVYGYTF
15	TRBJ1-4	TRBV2	CASRADSPQSEKLFF
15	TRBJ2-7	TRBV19	CASSTAGETELEQYF
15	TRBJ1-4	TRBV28	CASTKMGATNEKLFF
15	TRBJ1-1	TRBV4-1	CASSKGDRLNTEAFF
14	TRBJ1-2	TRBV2	CASSDWDRARGYTF
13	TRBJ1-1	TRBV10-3	CAISETGNTEAFF
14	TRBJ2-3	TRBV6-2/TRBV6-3	CASSPGAREDTQYF
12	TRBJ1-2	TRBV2	CASRDNTYGYTF
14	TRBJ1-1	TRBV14	CASSQDLPFTEAFF
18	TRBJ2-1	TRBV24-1	CATSDGMGAGQVGNEQFF
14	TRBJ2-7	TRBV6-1	CASSERAVFYEQYF
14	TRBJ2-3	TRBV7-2	CASSGIGGPDTQYF
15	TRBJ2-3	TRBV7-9	CASSSNGQRTDTQYF
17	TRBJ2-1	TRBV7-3	CASSFMGSGVGYNEQFF
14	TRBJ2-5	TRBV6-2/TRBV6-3	CASSYLSTGVTQYF
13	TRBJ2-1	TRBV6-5	CASSYRGGNEQFF
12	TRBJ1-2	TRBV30	CAWKGLMGGYTF
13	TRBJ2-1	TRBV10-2	CASRGTSYNEQFF
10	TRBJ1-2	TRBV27	CASSVDGYTF
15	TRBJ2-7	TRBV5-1	CASSLVPGGAYEQYF
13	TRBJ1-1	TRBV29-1	CSVTPRGNTEAFF
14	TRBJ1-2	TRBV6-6	CASSTEGQSYGYTF
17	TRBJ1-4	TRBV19	CASTPPGQGRTNEKLFF
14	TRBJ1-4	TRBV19	CASSYMGNNEKLFF
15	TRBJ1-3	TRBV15	CATSRDRGSGNTIYF
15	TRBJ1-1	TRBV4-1	CASSSEVGRDTEAFF
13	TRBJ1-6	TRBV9	CASSVPGGSPLHF
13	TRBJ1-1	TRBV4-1	CASSSQGNTEAFF
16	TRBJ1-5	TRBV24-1	CATSGAGGSSSQPQHF
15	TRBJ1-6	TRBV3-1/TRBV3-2	CASSQGTAINSPLHF
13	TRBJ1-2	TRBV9	CASSGDREYGYTF
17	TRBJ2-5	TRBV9	CASSASVTSGSQETQYF
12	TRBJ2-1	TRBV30	CAWSVREFEQFF
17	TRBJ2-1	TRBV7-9	CASSLERTSGGHNEQFF
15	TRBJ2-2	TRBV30	CAWSVTGGNTGELFF